This entry lists 24 T cell receptor beta chains sequenced from one sample in a study of T cells after yellow fever vaccination. TCRdb re-called the 5' RACE reads with MiXCR, one entry per CDR3 protein. The repertoire has around 70,000 distinct CDR3 sequences, approximately 6.9% of them found once; the top ten carry roughly a third. The sequences come from CD8+ T cells sorted from PBMCs, collected 5 to 6 days after the first yellow fever vaccination. These receptors came from a man younger than 30 who received the YFV17D yellow fever vaccine.

Many counts were recorded for this clonotype. This chain uses TRBV12-3 or TRBV12-4 with TRBJ1-2; D gene unclear. This CDR3 has 13 residues. V lost 3 bases and J lost 8, with 13 bases in between. This CDR3 is CASSFPVTGGYTF. Here the CDR3 DNA reads TGTGCCAGCAGTTTTCCGGTGACGGGAGGCTACACCTTC.

Comments on this clonotype: A much larger clone sits a single nucleotide away, making a read error possible. This rearrangement joins TRBV12-3 or TRBV12-4 to TRBJ1-1; D gene unclear. The CDR3 contains 12 residues. Trimming cost V 0 bases and J 7 bases, with 6 bases left between them. CDR3 DNA sequence: TGTGCCAGCAGTTTAGCACCTATTGAAGCTTTCTTT. Translated: CASSLAPIEAFF.

The rearrangement joins TRBV7-8 to TRBJ2-2; D call uncertain. Germline V CDR1 and CDR2: SGHVS, FQNEAQ. The CDR3 runs to 14 residues. CDR3 protein: CAIRPYANTGELFF. In DNA form, the CDR3 reads TGTGCGATCCGGCCGTACGCGAACACCGGGGAGCTGTTTTTT.

The chain couples TRBV27 to TRBJ1-2; no clear D. V was trimmed by 6 bases and J by 4 bases, leaving 18 bases between them. Germline loops: CDR1 MNHEY, CDR2 SMNVEV (reference sequence). The CDR3 runs 15 residues. The DNA for the CDR3 is TGTGCCAGCAGACCTCTTAAGGGAACGGTCTATGGCTACACCTTC. This sequence encodes CASRPLKGTVYGYTF.

This clonotype was found many times. This sequence joins TRBV6-5 and TRBJ2-5; 10 bases map to TRBD2. Germline CDR1 reads MNHEY; CDR2 reads SVGAGI. V was clipped by 2 bases and J by 6 bases; unmatched bases: 3. The length of the CDR3 is 14 residues. CDR3 residues: CASSYASGSKTQYF. The CDR3 DNA sequence: TGTGCCAGCAGTTACGCTAGCGGGAGCAAGACCCAGTACTTC.

V usage is TRBV7-9 and J usage is TRBJ1-2, with TRBD1 matching over 11 bases. There are 15 residues in the CDR3. With V trimmed by 5 bases and J by 7 bases, 9 bases remained unmatched. Germline V lookup: CDR1 SEHNR, CDR2 FQNEAQ (reference sequence). CDR3 in DNA: TGTGCCAGCAGCCCAAGTGGACAGGGGGCGAGTGGCTACACCTTC. It yields the protein CASSPSGQGASGYTF.

This clonotype was counted a few times. The chain links TRBV5-5 to TRBJ2-5; possibly TRBD1 for D (5 bases). With 0 bases removed from V and 0 bases from J, the gap between germline ends came to 6 bases. The CDR3 loop spans 14 amino acids. Per germline, CDR1 SGHKS and CDR2 YYEKEE (reference sequence). CDR3 loop: CASSLGRDQETQYF. The CDR3 DNA reads as TGTGCCAGCAGCTTGGGCAGGGACCAAGAGACCCAGTACTTC.

This clonotype turned up a few times. The V gene is TRBV7-9, the J gene TRBJ2-3; possible D gene TRBD1, 6 bases. V lost 4 bases and J lost 2, with 10 bases in between. CDR1 and CDR2 (germline): SEHNR, FQNEAQ (reference sequence). The CDR3 loop spans 14 amino acids. The CDR3 DNA is TGTGCCAGCAGCTCGCGGACAGACACAGATACGCAGTATTTT. This encodes CASSSRTDTDTQYF. The full variable domain, with the rest looked up from reference TRBV7-9 and TRBJ2-3, is DTGVSQNPRHKITKRGQNVTFRCDPISEHNRLYWYRQTLGQGPEFLTYFQNEAQLEKSRLLSDRFSAERPKGSFSTLEIQRTEQGDSAMYLCASSSRTDTDTQYFGPGTRLTVL.

The rearrangement links TRBV4-1 to TRBJ2-7, with 11 bases identical to TRBD1. The CDR3 is made up of 15 amino acids. Germline values: CDR1 MGHRA, CDR2 YSYEKL. The trim removed 2 bases at V and 6 bases at J, leaving 6 bases unmatched. The CDR3 loop reads CASSQSRTGGVEQYF. The CDR3 nucleotides read TGCGCCAGCAGCCAAAGCCGGACAGGGGGCGTCGAGCAGTACTTC.

The chain uses TRBV20-1 and TRBJ2-7, with 7 bases identical to TRBD1. V was pared by 8 bases and J by 3 bases, with 7 bases of the junction left unmatched. The length of the CDR3 is 12 residues. CDR1 DFQATT and CDR2 SNEGSKA come from the germline V gene (reference sequence). This CDR3 reads CSIRDSFYEQYF. CDR3 nucleotides: TGCAGTATAAGGGACAGCTTCTACGAGCAGTACTTC.

With respect to this clonotype: A read error may be the cause here, since a much bigger clone is one base away. V usage is TRBV6-4 and J usage is TRBJ2-1; a possible D gene is TRBD2 (6 bases). V lost 2 bases to trimming and J lost 10 bases, with 18 bases between them. The CDR3 covers 15 residues. The germline CDR1 and CDR2 sequences are MRHNA and SNTAGT. CDR3 loop: CASSDGSGELGEQFF. Here the CDR3 DNA reads TGTGCCAGCAGTGACGGCTCGGGGGAGCTTGGGGAGCAGTTCTTC.

Note on this clonotype: A much larger clone sits a single nucleotide away, making a read error possible. This chain connects TRBV7-3 to TRBJ1-1; a possible D gene is TRBD1 (5 bases). The length of the CDR3 is 17 residues. CDR1 and CDR2 (germline): SGHTA, FQGTGA. In DNA form, the CDR3 reads TGTGCCAGCAGCTTAGGGGTGTCAGGTCCTGGAGGGACTGAAACTTTCTTT. This sequence encodes CASSLGVSGPGGTETFF.

Only a few counts were recorded for this clonotype. V gene TRBV9 combines with J gene TRBJ2-3; 13 bases agree with TRBD2. Germline V gene sequence: CDR1 SGDLS, CDR2 YYNGEE. CDR3 length equals 17 residues. The J segment lost 4 bases and the V segment lost 0 bases, leaving 5 bases of the junction unmatched. The CDR3 DNA is TGTGCCAGCAGCGTAGAGGTGACTAGCGGGGGGTCAGATACGCAGTATTTT. Amino acid sequence: CASSVEVTSGGSDTQYF.

Ten or more counts support this clonotype. The CDR3 coding sequence is TGCGCCAGCAGCCAGGACACAGGGCCTTACGAGCAGTACGTC. This encodes CASSQDTGPYEQYV. The genes are TRBV4-1 and TRBJ2-7; a possible D gene is TRBD1 (6 bases). Germline loops: CDR1 MGHRA, CDR2 YSYEKL. V shed 3 bases and J shed 4 bases, with 13 bases lying between them. The CDR3 contains 14 residues.

The gene calls are TRBV12-5 and TRBJ2-5; D possibly matches TRBD1 or TRBD2 (6 bases each). Looked up from germline, CDR1 is LGHNT and CDR2 is FRNRAP. The V end lost 4 bases, the J end lost 5 bases, and 11 bases lay between the germline ends. The CDR3 loop spans 13 amino acids. The CDR3 sequence is CASGCRGGETQYF. CDR3 DNA: TGTGCTAGTGGTTGCCGAGGGGGGGAGACCCAGTACTTC.

This clonotype was recorded many times. This chain joins TRBV12-3 or TRBV12-4 and TRBJ2-2; D possibly uses TRBD1 or TRBD2 (5 bases each). The CDR3 extends over 14 amino acids. The germline V and J ends were trimmed by 8 bases and 1 base, with 11 bases remaining between them. CDR3 loop: CASDGAGNTGELFF. In nucleotides, the CDR3 is TGTGCCAGCGACGGGGCGGGGAACACCGGGGAGCTGTTTTTT.

This clonotype was detected ten times or more. The chain joins TRBV7-2 to TRBJ1-4; D gene ambiguous. Germline V gene lookup returns CDR1 SGHTA and CDR2 FQGNSA. CDR3 size: 16 residues. V lost 5 bases and J lost 4, with 17 bases in between. The CDR3 loop is CASSLGLRAVNEKLFF. The CDR3 DNA sequence: TGTGCCAGCAGCCTAGGGCTTAGAGCAGTTAATGAAAAACTGTTTTTT.

V and J are TRBV3-1 and TRBJ2-1; 8 positions match TRBD2. This CDR3 contains 16 residues. Unmatched junction bases numbered 10, after V lost 1 base and J lost 8 bases. Germline CDR1 LGHDT, CDR2 YNNKEL (reference sequence). This CDR3 reads CASSQAGGGSVDEQFF. CDR3 DNA: TGTGCCAGCAGCCAAGCTGGCGGGGGGTCCGTCGATGAGCAGTTCTTC.

This clonotype occurred many times. This chain uses TRBV15 with TRBJ2-7, with 10 bases identical to TRBD2. There are 16 residues in the CDR3. Germline V gene lookup returns CDR1 LNHNV and CDR2 YYDKDF (reference sequence). After removal of 3 bases from V and 3 bases from J, the junction contained 8 bases not matched to a gene. The CDR3, as DNA: TGTGCCACCAGCAGGGATTGGACTAGCGGCTTCTACGAGCAGTACTTC. Translated: CATSRDWTSGFYEQYF.

The table lists this clonotype with many counts. This chain uses TRBV5-1 with TRBJ1-2; 7 bases agree with TRBD1. Germline V CDR1 and CDR2: SGHRS, YFSETQ. V shed 0 bases, J shed 8 bases, and the junction held 4 bases outside the gene matches. CDR3 length: 13 residues. The CDR3 DNA reads as TGCGCCAGCAGCTTGGAAGGGGGCTGGGGCTACACCTTC. This sequence encodes CASSLEGGWGYTF.

The rearrangement joins TRBV7-9 to TRBJ2-7; no clear D gene. The V end was cut by 1 base, the J end by 6 bases, with 7 bases between. The germline gives CDR1 SEHNR, CDR2 FQNEAQ (reference sequence). This CDR3 has 12 residues. CDR3 residues: CASSLGPLEQYV. The CDR3 region has the DNA TGTGCCAGCAGCTTAGGCCCACTCGAGCAGTACGTC.

This clonotype was counted at least ten times. V is TRBV4-1 and J is TRBJ1-2, with D possibly TRBD1 on 5 matching bases. There are 13 residues in the CDR3. The V gene lost 5 bases and the J gene lost 7 bases, with 14 bases spanning the gap. CDR1 and CDR2 from the germline V gene are MGHRA and YSYEKL. The CDR3 sequence is CASSKDTVSGYTF. CDR3 coding DNA: TGCGCCAGCAGCAAGGACACCGTATCTGGCTACACCTTC.

This clonotype turned up a few times. J is TRBJ1-2 and V is TRBV25-1, with D possibly matching TRBD1 (5 bases). Trimming took off 8 bases at V and 4 bases at J, with 11 bases between the two ends. This CDR3 has 12 residues. The germline gives CDR1 MGHDK, CDR2 SYGVNS. Here the CDR3 reads CASRGGVYGYTF. The DNA for the CDR3 is TGTGCCAGCCGGGGGGGGGTCTATGGCTACACCTTC.

In this sample, this clonotype turned up a few times. This sequence joins TRBV24-1 and TRBJ1-2; no firm D call. The germline CDR1 and CDR2 sequences are KGHDR and SFDVKD. The CDR3 totals 13 residues. Trimming pared 3 bases from V and 6 bases from J, leaving 10 bases between. The CDR3 nucleotides are TGTGCCACCAGTGATCTCGACGGACATGGCTACACCTTC. Protein sequence: CATSDLDGHGYTF.